The entry below gives a single T cell receptor (beta chain) sequence along with its context. The specificity of this receptor is unknown. No base quality information exists; no much larger clone differs at one position. The CDR3 regions of human TCRbeta chains were subjected to immunosequencing. Concerning the study's data processing: TCRs in the repertoires were matched against a reference library of SARS-CoV-2-specific TCRs that had been generated with the MIRA antigen-specificity platform. Breadth meant the fraction of unique TCRs that were SARS-CoV-2-associated, whereas depth meant the fraction of total T cells that were SARS-CoV-2-associated. Using the MIRA data, every spike-specific TCR was mapped to the spike region that the TCR reacted to and assigned to either a CD4 or a CD8 class. Log10-transformed breadth and depth values were compared by one-way ANOVA with Sidak's multiple comparisons tests. Held by TCRdb, this immuneACCESS table contains in-frame sequences only and omits some clones. Under half of the omission traces to an unresolved V gene where checked; the cause of the rest is unknown. The D gene and trimming were derived from the DNA, and the V and J assignments and clone size from that table. The table for this sample lists some 120,000 clones; roughly 93% of them were counted only once. Clones ranked in the top ten supply about 3% of the sample.

This sample is drawn from a study of T cell responses to AZD1222 COVID-19 vaccine listed by TCRdb under 2021. Looking at the study overall: AZD1222 recipients given second doses at about 4 weeks or at about 12 weeks were pooled, since spike-specific TCR depth and breadth were not found to differ between the two schedules. A total of more than 230 trial participants underwent TCR sequencing, of whom 207 had received two doses of AZD1222 and about 25 had received two doses of the MenACWY control vaccine. Trial participants were enrolled by age into subgroups of 18-55, 56-69 and 70-plus years, and 148, 28 and 57 TCR-sequenced participants, respectively, were included in these subgroups. Study-wide findings and limitations: CD4 TCRs associated with the vaccine covered the entire spike protein, and the dominant responses were in regions 160-218 and 743-854. The 56-69-year group was small, and its depth increase did not reach significance, likely because of low power. Nearly half of unique spike-specific TCRs reportedly recognized epitopes outside regions mutated in the B.1.351 and B.1.1.7 variants. Most participants were white British and females outnumbered males, and the authors suggested that clonal diversity may have been underestimated. A significant rise in spike-specific TCR breadth and depth was observed after two AZD1222 doses relative to day 0 and relative to MenACWY recipients. No day 14 peak-response samples were available, so repertoires were characterized only after the peak T cell response. Conclusions about previously exposed vaccinees are limited, since just six AZD1222 recipients were seropositive for SARS-CoV-2 at baseline.

The V and J ends are trimmed by 5 bases and 0 bases, leaving 17 bases between them. Inclusive of the bounding cysteine and phenylalanine, the CDR3 is 18 residues long. Of the read, only the CDR3 DNA is kept; its 54 bases are in frame from base 1. CDR1 and CDR2 (MRHNA, SNTAGT) derive from the germline V gene. Per the publication, the time point label means: baseline before first vaccination. Samples from vaccinated people were obtained from the UK trials COV001 and COV002, which included a single-blind randomized controlled phase 2/3 trial of AZD1222 (ChAdOx1 nCoV-19) in healthy adults. Trial participant PBMC samples were collected at day 0 and day 28 after the second dose for TCRbeta chain sequencing.

The specimen comprised peripheral blood, sampled on day 0 of AZD1222 vaccination. Recombination connected TRBV6-4 to TRBJ2-6; no D segment can be confidently identified. The sequence was obtained from an adult in good health. The nucleotide sequence is given as TGTGCCAGCAGTCGTGACGGTCGTGACGCCTCTGGGGCCAACGTCCTGACTTTC. This is translated as CASSRDGRDASGANVLTF.